The 32 T cell receptor beta chains in this list originate from one sample, sequenced in a study of T cells in Graves' hyperthyroidism and ophthalmopathy (dated by TCRdb to between 2018 and 2020). Library prep was done by multiplex PCR. Sequencing was performed on an Illumina HiSeq 2000. Amplification of TCR beta CDR3 regions was carried out from RNA transcripts. A first-round RT-PCR of the TCR CDR3 used the HTBI primer set with the Qiagen OneStep RT-PCR kit. The public reads were reanalyzed by TCRdb: fastp trimming at Q25, MiXCR alignment, in-frame beta chains only. Duplicate CDR3 protein sequences are folded into a single record with the most common DNA and genes. This sample holds around 540,000 distinct CDR3 sequences; 35% to 55% were observed only once. The ten largest make up roughly 8.2% of the sample. The sample taken for sequencing was peripheral blood or thyroid tissue (not recorded which). These TCRs come from a young woman with Graves' hyperthyroidism. Donor details come from another sample of the same person, matched by shared clones.

The chain joins TRBV4-2 to TRBJ2-5, with D perhaps TRBD2 (6 bases). This CDR3 is 16 amino acids long. The V gene lost 1 base and the J gene lost 0 bases, with 12 bases spanning the gap. Per the germline V gene, CDR1 is LGHNA and CDR2 is YNFKEQ. CDR3 DNA: TGTGCCAGCAGCCAAGGCATAGCGGTGTACCAAGAGACCCAGTACTTC. It translates to CASSQGIAVYQETQYF.

This rearrangement joins TRBV19 to TRBJ2-7; 8 nucleotides line up with TRBD2. The CDR3 runs 14 residues. V lost 5 bases and J lost 3; bases outside the gene matches: 6. Germline V gives CDR1 LNHDA, CDR2 SQIVND (reference sequence). The CDR3 is CASSSGRVVYEQYF. CDR3 bases: TGTGCCAGTAGTTCCGGGAGGGTTGTCTACGAGCAGTACTTC.

This clonotype was seen many times. This chain connects TRBV10-3 to TRBJ2-7; 8 nucleotides match TRBD2. Trimming removed 4 bases from V and 0 bases from J; junction bases left unmatched: 5. Germline V gives CDR1 ENHRY, CDR2 SYGVKD. The CDR3 is 15 residues long. The CDR3 is CAISAAGDTSYEQYF. As DNA, the CDR3 is TGTGCCATCAGTGCAGCGGGAGATACCTCCTACGAGCAGTACTTC.

This clonotype was detected many times. V is TRBV6-5 and J is TRBJ1-5; 7 bases line up with TRBD1. The germline V gene has CDR1 MNHEY and CDR2 SVGAGI. The CDR3 spans 15 residues. Trimming cost V 2 bases and J 3 bases; bases outside gene matches: 4. The CDR3 coding sequence is TGTGCCAGCAGTTACGGGACAGCCAACAATCAGCCCCAGCATTTT. Protein: CASSYGTANNQPQHF.

Comment on this clonotype: A read error may explain this, as a much larger clone is one base away. This sequence joins TRBV12-3 or TRBV12-4 and TRBJ2-5, with a tentative D call TRBD1 (6 bases). V lost 6 bases and J lost 4, with 12 bases in between. The CDR3 sequence is 13 residues long. The CDR3 protein is CASSATGRETQYF. CDR3 nucleotides: TGTGCCAGCAGCGCGACAGGCCGAGAGACCCAGTACTTC.

This chain joins TRBV5-1 and TRBJ2-7; no clear D. The CDR3 totals 15 residues. V was trimmed by 0 bases and J by 2 bases, leaving 12 bases between them. Germline V gene data show CDR1 as SGHRS and CDR2 as YFSETQ. The CDR3 reads CASSLVPGSAYEQYF. CDR3 nucleotide sequence: TGCGCCAGCAGCTTGGTTCCAGGATCAGCCTACGAGCAGTACTTC.

This clonotype was counted at least ten times. The CDR3 region has the DNA TGTGCCAGCAGGCTAGCGGGAAGGTGGGAGCAGTACTTC. As protein: CASRLAGRWEQYF. The J gene is TRBJ2-7, the V gene TRBV2; 9 nucleotides match TRBD2. This CDR3 comprises 13 residues. The germline V gene has CDR1 SNHLY and CDR2 FYNNEI. The V and J ends lost 6 bases and 7 bases, in that order; junction bases with no gene match: 7.

This clonotype was found a few times. This chain links TRBV7-6 with TRBJ2-7, with 10 bases lining up with TRBD2. V lost 5 bases to trimming and J lost 3 bases; unmatched junction nucleotides: 4. CDR1 is SGHVS and CDR2 is FNYEAQ in the germline V gene. The CDR3 sequence is 14 residues long. CDR3: CASSLLAGNYEQYF. The CDR3 DNA reads as TGTGCCAGCAGCCTACTAGCGGGGAACTACGAGCAGTACTTC.

This clonotype has just a few counts. The chain has TRBV2 and TRBJ2-7; 9 bases fit TRBD2. The CDR3 contains 16 residues. Germline V gene lookup returns CDR1 SNHLY and CDR2 FYNNEI. The V gene end was trimmed by 7 bases and the J gene end by 5 bases; junction bases not matched to a gene: 15. CDR3 coding DNA: TGTGCCAGCAACCCGCGAGGGGTAGCGGGAGTGAACGAGCAGTACTTC. Translation: CASNPRGVAGVNEQYF.

The J gene is TRBJ2-1, the V gene TRBV24-1, with 11 nucleotides matching TRBD1. The CDR3 has 13 residues. J lost 7 bases, V lost 9 bases, and 4 bases had no gene match. Germline CDR1 and CDR2: KGHDR and SFDVKD. CDR3 in amino acids: CATGGQGANEQFF. The DNA of the CDR3 is TGTGCCACCGGAGGACAGGGGGCTAATGAGCAGTTCTTC.

This clonotype was observed many times. The genes are TRBV10-3 and TRBJ2-5, with TRBD1 as a possible D gene (6 bases). This CDR3 has 15 amino acids. Trimming removed 10 bases from V and 4 bases from J, with 22 bases in between. Per germline, CDR1 ENHRY and CDR2 SYGVKD. Here the CDR3 DNA reads TGTGCCACGAAACCACAGGGTTGGAATCTAGAGACCCAGTACTTC. Its translation: CATKPQGWNLETQYF.

In this sample, this clonotype turned up many times. The chain is built from TRBV13 and TRBJ2-5; no clear D gene. The CDR3 totals 13 residues. In germline, CDR1 is PRHDT, CDR2 FYEKMQ (reference sequence). The V gene lost 4 bases and the J gene lost 2 bases, with 8 bases spanning the gap. The CDR3 nucleotides are TGTGCCAGCAGCTCGACAAGTCAAGAGACCCAGTACTTC. Amino acids: CASSSTSQETQYF.

This clonotype appeared a few times. The chain carries TRBV20-1 and TRBJ1-5; D is perhaps TRBD1 (6 bases). The germline V and J ends were trimmed by 6 bases and 7 bases, with 16 bases remaining between them. This CDR3 region has 13 residues. Germline V gives CDR1 DFQATT, CDR2 SNEGSKA (reference sequence). The CDR3 reads CSAPSGGGQPQHF. CDR3 DNA: TGCAGTGCCCCTTCGGGGGGCGGCCAGCCCCAGCATTTT.

Only a few counts were recorded for this clonotype. The chain carries TRBV7-6 and TRBJ1-5, with 9 bases matching TRBD1. This CDR3 is built from 15 residues. From germline, CDR1 is SGHVS and CDR2 FNYEAQ. The J segment lost 7 bases and the V segment lost 2 bases, leaving 6 bases of the junction unmatched. In DNA form, the CDR3 reads TGTGCCAGCAGCTTACGGGACAGGGTGGAGCAGCCCCAGCATTTT. Translated, it gives CASSLRDRVEQPQHF.

This clonotype was counted many times. This chain links TRBV7-9 with TRBJ1-2; no reliable D call. The germline CDR1 and CDR2 sequences are SEHNR and FQNEAQ (reference sequence). The CDR3 sequence is 12 residues long. V was trimmed by 1 base and J by 4 bases, leaving 4 bases between them. Here the CDR3 DNA reads TGTGCCAGCAGCTTAGAGGGCTATGGCTACACCTTC. Amino acid sequence: CASSLEGYGYTF.

This clonotype was detected a few times. The chain combines TRBV12-5 with TRBJ1-3, with D possibly being TRBD1 (5 bases). The CDR3 is 15 residues long. The germline V gene encodes CDR1 LGHNT and CDR2 FRNRAP. Trimming pared 1 base from V and 0 bases from J, leaving 7 bases between. DNA of the CDR3: TGTGCTAGTGGTTTGGGACAGATCTCTGGAAACACCATATATTTT. It encodes CASGLGQISGNTIYF.

This clonotype was recorded only once. This chain connects TRBV10-3 to TRBJ1-1; D uncertain. V lost 10 bases and J 4 bases, leaving 16 bases between the germline ends. The germline V gene has CDR1 ENHRY and CDR2 SYGVKD. The CDR3 loop spans 13 amino acids. This CDR3 reads CASTTAFSTEAFF. CDR3 nucleotides: TGTGCCAGCACGACGGCTTTCAGCACTGAAGCTTTCTTT.

This sequence joins TRBV9 and TRBJ1-3; possibly TRBD1 for D (5 bases). The CDR3 extends over 16 amino acids. With 0 bases removed from V and 4 bases from J, the gap between germline ends came to 14 bases. Per the germline V gene, CDR1 is SGDLS and CDR2 is YYNGEE. CDR3 nucleotides: TGTGCCAGCAGCGTAGTGGACACGGCCCCCGGAAACACCATATATTTT. As protein: CASSVVDTAPGNTIYF.

V usage is TRBV20-1 and J usage is TRBJ2-5; TRBD1 aligns across 9 bases. Germline V lookup: CDR1 DFQATT, CDR2 SNEGSKA (reference sequence). CDR3 length equals 14 residues. V shed 2 bases and J 6 bases; nucleotides not matched to a gene: 7. As DNA, the CDR3 is TGCAGTGCTAGAAGGGACAGGGTACAAAAGACCCAGTACTTC. As protein: CSARRDRVQKTQYF.

This clonotype was counted only a few times. This sequence joins TRBV7-9 and TRBJ1-2; the match to TRBD1 covers 9 bases. V shed 2 bases, J shed 7 bases, and the junction held 11 bases outside the gene matches. This CDR3 is built from 16 residues. The germline V gene encodes CDR1 SEHNR and CDR2 FQNEAQ (reference sequence). The CDR3, as DNA: TGTGCCAGCAGCTTACCCCTAAAGGACAGGGGATCTGGCTACACCTTC. Residues: CASSLPLKDRGSGYTF.

This clonotype appeared many times. The chain combines TRBV15 with TRBJ1-2; D may be TRBD1 (5 bases). Per the germline V gene, CDR1 is LNHNV and CDR2 is YYDKDF (reference sequence). V was cut by 0 bases and J by 6 bases, with 14 bases left in between. The CDR3 consists of 15 residues. The CDR3 reads CATSRDLSGSDGYTF. CDR3 nucleotide sequence: TGTGCCACCAGCAGAGATCTGTCAGGGTCCGATGGCTACACCTTC.

The gene calls are TRBV2 and TRBJ2-3; 7 nucleotides align to TRBD1. CDR1 is SNHLY and CDR2 is FYNNEI in the germline V gene. This CDR3 has 14 residues. The ends lost 6 bases at V and 0 bases at J; junction bases unmatched: 3. DNA of the CDR3: TGTGCCAGCAGGGAGGACAGGAGCACAGATACGCAGTATTTT. Protein: CASREDRSTDTQYF.

V is TRBV10-3 and J is TRBJ1-1, with D possibly being TRBD1 (5 bases). There are 15 residues in the CDR3. Germline CDR1 reads ENHRY; CDR2 reads SYGVKD. V was pared by 7 bases and J by 1 base, with 16 bases between. The CDR3 DNA is TGTGCCATCACTGGGGGGAGTTTAAGGAACACTGAAGCTTTCTTT. It specifies CAITGGSLRNTEAFF.

The chain has TRBV4-2 and TRBJ1-2; tentative D call: TRBD1 (5 bases). The CDR3 runs to 14 residues. CDR1 and CDR2 (germline): LGHNA, YNFKEQ. Trimming left V 4 bases short and J 6 bases short, with 15 bases between. Here the CDR3 DNA reads TGTGCCAGCAGCCCTGGACAAAGGTTCGATGGCTACACCTTC. This translates into CASSPGQRFDGYTF.

The chain has TRBV7-9 and TRBJ2-7, with D perhaps TRBD2 (5 bases). Looked up from germline, CDR1 is SEHNR and CDR2 is FQNEAQ (reference sequence). This CDR3 is built from 15 residues. Trimming pared 4 bases from V and 1 base from J, leaving 14 bases between. CDR3 in amino acids: CASSSLSTGSYEQYF. CDR3 DNA sequence: TGTGCCAGCAGCTCCCTCTCAACGGGATCCTACGAGCAGTACTTC.

This clonotype has more than one count but fewer than ten. The rearrangement uses TRBV2 and TRBJ1-2; D is undetermined. The V gene lost 6 bases and the J gene lost 0 bases, with 5 bases spanning the gap. Germline loops: CDR1 SNHLY, CDR2 FYNNEI. There are 12 residues in the CDR3. The CDR3: CASRRSNYGYTF. The CDR3 DNA sequence: TGTGCCAGCAGGAGGTCTAACTATGGCTACACCTTC.

This clonotype was seen at least ten times. V usage is TRBV2 and J usage is TRBJ2-5; no reliable D call. V was clipped by 1 base and J by 5 bases, with 2 bases between them. The CDR3 spans 11 residues. Germline lookup yields CDR1 SNHLY and CDR2 FYNNEI. The DNA for the CDR3 is TGTGCCAGCAGTGAAGATGAGACCCAGTACTTC. Protein: CASSEDETQYF.

The chain links TRBV19 to TRBJ2-6; maybe TRBD2 (5 bases). Trimming cost V 3 bases and J 2 bases, with 11 bases left between them. Germline CDR1 LNHDA, CDR2 SQIVND (reference sequence). This CDR3 is 16 amino acids long. CDR3 DNA sequence: TGTGCCAGTAGTATTGGCGGGTCGGCTGGGGCCAACGTCCTGACTTTC. It codes for CASSIGGSAGANVLTF. Full variable domain (outside the CDR3, taken from reference TRBV19 and TRBJ2-6): DGGITQSPKYLFRKEGQNVTLSCEQNLNHDAMYWYRQDPGQGLRLIYYSQIVNDFQKGDIAEGYSVSREKKESFPLTVTSAQKNPTAFYLCASSIGGSAGANVLTFGAGSRLTVL.

This clonotype occurred many times. This sequence joins TRBV15 and TRBJ2-2; 7 bases agree with TRBD1. The CDR3 runs 12 residues. CDR1 is LNHNV, CDR2 YYDKDF, per germline (reference sequence). The V segment lost 6 bases and the J segment 9 bases; nucleotides outside the gene matches: 4. The CDR3 here is CATRQGLRELFF. CDR3 nucleotides: TGTGCCACCAGACAGGGGTTGAGGGAGCTGTTTTTT.

In its sample, this clonotype was seen a few times. The CDR3 spells CASSVYGGTEAFF. The CDR3 DNA reads as TGTGCCAGCAGCGTATATGGGGGCACTGAAGCTTTCTTT. This rearrangement joins TRBV9 to TRBJ1-1; D may be TRBD1 (5 bases). Germline CDR1 reads SGDLS; CDR2 reads YYNGEE. V lost 1 base and J lost 4, with 8 bases in between. The CDR3 loop spans 13 amino acids.

This chain uses TRBV29-1 with TRBJ1-6, with D tentatively TRBD1 (6 bases). Germline-derived CDR1 and CDR2 are SQVTM and ANQGSEA. Between the trimmed V and J ends, which lost 7 bases and 10 bases, there was a span of 17 bases. This CDR3 has 13 amino acids. CDR3 residues: CSAQGTPLSPLHF. In DNA form, the CDR3 reads TGCAGCGCCCAGGGGACGCCCTTATCACCCCTCCACTTT.

The chain carries TRBV20-1 and TRBJ2-7; 15 bases fit TRBD2. J gave up 6 bases and V 2 bases, and 8 bases lay outside the gene matches. The CDR3 is 16 residues long. Germline values: CDR1 DFQATT, CDR2 SNEGSKA (reference sequence). The CDR3 DNA is TGCAGTGCTAGATCTATACCGGGACTAGCGGGAGGCGAGCAGTACTTC. Translated, it gives CSARSIPGLAGGEQYF.